Reported below is one T cell receptor (beta chain). This clone was picked up one time. Its antigen is still unknown. Per-base quality was not reported, and no clone a single base away is much larger than it. The data were obtained in a study of blood T cell repertoires in COVID-19 (dated by TCRdb to 2018 to 2021). About the study as a whole: Samples covering the acute and convalescent phases of COVID-19 were provided by collaborators in the United States, Italy and Spain. The material from the prospective study consisted of cDNA or gDNA derived from T cells, B-cell-depleted T cells, or PBMCs. Subjects who had been exposed to COVID-19, were actively infected with it, or had recovered from it provided the deeply sampled blood TCRbeta repertoires that made up the dataset. The repertoires were released in a freely available public database intended as a resource for research on the immune response to SARS-CoV-2. The samples were drawn from the first 160 participants of the ongoing ImmuneRACE study and from roughly 1,300 subjects provided by 6 global collaborators. A de-identified subject ID, COVID-19 status, age in years and sex were almost always included in the sample metadata. Where HLA class I and class II types were available, the types were taken from metadata supplied by the sample provider, not from assay-based typing.

The immunoSEQ Assay, a bias-controlled multiplex PCR, was used to amplify TCRbeta CDR3 regions from genomic DNA. Per the original workflow: The number of nucleated cells in each sample was estimated from the amplification of reference gene primers within the assay. To quantify the absolute abundance of each unique TCRbeta CDR3 rearrangement, sequence reads were collapsed and filtered. For each sample, productive Simpson clonality was calculated as the square root of Simpson's diversity index across productive rearrangements. The table comes from immuneACCESS by way of TCRdb, which keeps in-frame sequences with V and J called. Part of the clones is missing from these tables; in studies checked, under half for an unresolved V gene and the rest for unknown reasons. That table gives V, J and clone size, and the DNA gave D and trimming. For this sample the table gives around 97,000 clones, of which more than 70% were detected only once. The ten most abundant clones make up less than 20% of the sample.

CDR1 is given as SNHLY and CDR2 as FYNNEI, both from the germline V gene. Including cysteine and phenylalanine, the CDR3 has 15 amino acids. Only the CDR3 portion is preserved as DNA: 45 bases, with reading frame beginning at the first base. The V and J ends are trimmed by 3 bases and 2 bases, leaving 12 bases between them. The collaborating institutions used their own protocols to collect whole blood in K2EDTA tubes. For TCRbeta analysis, collaborators shipped samples as frozen whole blood, isolated PBMCs, or DNA extracted from either of those sample types. The investigation overall reported the following: The amount of clinical and demographic metadata varied by source and participant and was provided uncurated.

The V gene is TRBV2 and the J gene is TRBJ2-3; TRBD2 is a weak D gene call, 5 bases matching. The specimen was peripheral blood. This sequence originates from a human donor in a cohort sampled during active COVID-19. The bases are TGTGCCAGCAGTGATAGCGCTATGTTCACAGATACGCAGTATTTT. The resulting protein is CASSDSAMFTDTQYF.